Shown below are 15 T cell receptor beta chains from a single sample sequenced in a study of breast tumors, draining lymph nodes, adjacent tissues. MiXCR, applied by TCRdb to the multiplex PCR reads, yields one record per CDR3 protein. The sample holds more than 50,000 distinct CDR3 sequences, less than 75% seen once. The sample comprised breast tumor tissue. These receptors were taken from a female donor with breast cancer. Some clones in this sample may be carry-over from other donors' samples.

Details on this clonotype: A junction end diverges from the germline sequence, so it may reflect a read error. This chain connects TRBV20-1 to TRBJ1-6, with 10 bases fitting TRBD1. Germline V CDR1 and CDR2: DFQATT, SNEGSKA (reference sequence). The CDR3 is made up of 15 amino acids. The CDR3 DNA reads as TGCGGTGCTAGTCCGGGACAGGGGTTCAATTCACCCCTCCACTTT. It yields the protein CGASPGQGFNSPLHF.

The chain carries TRBV6-1 and TRBJ1-4; a weak D match, TRBD1 (6 bases). The CDR3 is 18 amino acids. V was trimmed by 5 bases and J by 0 bases, leaving 19 bases between them. CDR1 is MNHNS, CDR2 SASEGT, per germline. In DNA, the CDR3 is TGTGCCAGCAGTCATCAGGGGTCCCGGGGGGCAACTAATGAAAAACTGTTTTTT. As protein: CASSHQGSRGATNEKLFF.

This clonotype was recorded at least ten times. This sequence joins TRBV20-1 and TRBJ2-2; TRBD2 agrees at 11 bases. The CDR3 extends over 17 amino acids. V trimming: 0 bases; J trimming: 7 bases; junction bases outside the gene matches: 10. Germline CDR1 is DFQATT and CDR2 is SNEGSKA (reference sequence). As DNA, the CDR3 is TGCAGTGCTAGAGACTCTCCCACTAGCGGGAGAAACGGGGAGCTGTTTTTT. Translation gives CSARDSPTSGRNGELFF.

This clonotype was recorded at least ten times. The gene calls are TRBV4-3 and TRBJ2-3, with D maybe TRBD2 (5 bases). CDR3 size: 15 residues. V was pared by 3 bases and J by 1 base, with 11 bases between. Per the germline V gene, CDR1 is LGHNA and CDR2 is YSLEER. CDR3 nucleotides: TGCGCCAGCAGCCAGGTTCTAGCTGGCACAGATACGCAGTATTTT. Amino acid sequence: CASSQVLAGTDTQYF.

The V call is TRBV4-1, the J call TRBJ1-4; D uncertain. Deletions cut 0 bases from V and 0 bases from J, with 8 bases between. The length of the CDR3 is 16 residues. Germline V gene data show CDR1 as MGHRA and CDR2 as YSYEKL. The CDR3 DNA is TGCGCCAGCAGCCAAGACACCAGCTCAACTAATGAAAAACTGTTTTTT. Its protein product is CASSQDTSSTNEKLFF.

The chain uses TRBV30 and TRBJ1-5, with D possibly matching TRBD1 (5 bases). Germline loops: CDR1 GTSNPN, CDR2 SVGIG (reference sequence). The CDR3 loop spans 15 amino acids. V was trimmed by 2 bases and J by 6 bases, leaving 17 bases between them. In nucleotides, the CDR3 is TGTGCCTGGAGTCTAGGGGTCAGGGTGGCTCAGCCCCAGCATTTT. Translating gives CAWSLGVRVAQPQHF.

The V gene is TRBV5-1, the J gene TRBJ2-3, with D possibly matching TRBD2 (6 bases). This CDR3 has 14 residues. Trimming removed 5 bases at V and 6 bases at J, with 16 bases between. CDR1 is SGHRS, CDR2 YFSETQ, per germline. CDR3 sequence (DNA): TGCGCCAGCAGGGGAACTACGGGGGAGGATACGCAGTATTTT. Amino acids: CASRGTTGEDTQYF.

The genes are TRBV19 and TRBJ1-5; D possibly corresponds to TRBD1 (5 bases). The CDR3 has 16 amino acids. Trimming shortened V by 7 bases and J by 0 bases, and 16 bases separated the two germline ends. Per the germline V gene, CDR1 is LNHDA and CDR2 is SQIVND (reference sequence). CDR3 in DNA: TGTGCCAGTACGCGATCCCGGACATTTAGCAATCAGCCCCAGCATTTT. Its translation is CASTRSRTFSNQPQHF. Drawing the rest from reference TRBV19 and TRBJ1-5, the complete variable domain is DGGITQSPKYLFRKEGQNVTLSCEQNLNHDAMYWYRQDPGQGLRLIYYSQIVNDFQKGDIAEGYSVSREKKESFPLTVTSAQKNPTAFYLCASTRSRTFSNQPQHFGDGTRLSIL.

Details on this clonotype: With a much larger clone just one base away, this may be a read error. The chain joins TRBV29-1 to TRBJ1-1, with no clear D. The length of the CDR3 is 13 residues. Germline V lookup: CDR1 SQVTM, CDR2 ANQGSEA. The DNA of the CDR3 is TGCAGCGTTTTCCGGACGGGGAACACTGGAGCTTTCTTT. It codes for CSVFRTGNTGAFF.

This sequence joins TRBV20-1 and TRBJ1-4; a weak D match, TRBD1 (5 bases). Germline-derived CDR1 and CDR2 are DFQATT and SNEGSKA (reference sequence). Trimming pared 5 bases from V and 2 bases from J, leaving 15 bases between. The CDR3 loop spans 15 amino acids. This CDR3 reads CSASPSGTTNEKLFF. In DNA, the CDR3 is TGCAGTGCTTCTCCGAGCGGGACCACTAATGAAAAACTGTTTTTT.

As concerns this clonotype: A junction boundary mismatches the germline segment, possibly from a read error. The chain combines TRBV10-1 with TRBJ2-2, with 7 positions matching TRBD1. In germline, CDR1 is WNHNN, CDR2 SYGVQD (reference sequence). The CDR3 covers 14 residues. The CDR3: CASSATGFTGELLF. In DNA form, the CDR3 reads TGCGCCAGCAGTGCGACAGGGTTCACCGGGGAGCTGCTTTTT.

The rearrangement joins TRBV7-6 to TRBJ1-6; 7 bases align to TRBD1. Germline V gene sequence: CDR1 SGHVS, CDR2 FNYEAQ. This CDR3 spans 16 amino acids. Trimming cost V 0 bases and J 7 bases; bases outside gene matches: 6. The CDR3 protein is CASSLAPGQSNSPLHF. The CDR3 DNA is TGTGCCAGCAGCTTAGCCCCGGGACAGTCGAATTCACCCCTCCACTTT.

This clonotype was observed at least ten times. This chain joins TRBV7-6 and TRBJ1-5; D is possibly TRBD1 (5 bases). CDR1 and CDR2 from the germline V gene are SGHVS and FNYEAQ. CDR3 size: 13 residues. Deletions cut 4 bases from V and 4 bases from J, with 8 bases between. The CDR3 DNA is TGTGCCAGCAGCTCAGGGTTGAATCAGCCCCAGCATTTT. Protein sequence: CASSSGLNQPQHF.

This clonotype was found once. The V and J genes are TRBV5-1 and TRBJ1-6; no firm D call. Germline CDR1 and CDR2: SGHRS and YFSETQ. The V and J ends lost 0 bases and 3 bases respectively, with 13 bases between them. CDR3 length: 17 residues. The CDR3, as DNA: TGCGCCAGCAGCTTGGCACTAGCGGGGTTCTATAATTCACCCCTCCACTTT. The encoded protein is CASSLALAGFYNSPLHF.

The chain joins TRBV12-3 or TRBV12-4 to TRBJ1-2; tentatively, D is TRBD1 (5 bases). The CDR3 is made up of 13 amino acids. Trimming removed 6 bases from V and 4 bases from J, with 12 bases in between. The DNA of the CDR3 is TGTGCCAGCAGCCAAGGGGCCCCCTATGGCTACACCTTC. This sequence encodes CASSQGAPYGYTF.